This TCR beta chain was documented in a study of shared clonotypes between healthy human individuals. Study information: Three CD4 naive, three CD4 memory, two CD8 naive and one CD8 memory plate were used per donor.

The CDR3 runs 13 residues. With 5 bases removed from V and 7 bases from J, the gap between germline ends came to 15 bases. Germline V gene data show CDR1 as GTSNPN and CDR2 as SVGIG (reference sequence). In the case of this clone: As yet, its antigen is unknown.

Findings and limits, study-wide: Generation probabilities were higher for clonotypes shared across all four sorted-subset donors than for unshared ones.

At a deep level, the assay was run. Genomic DNA per cell subset filled all wells of several immunoSEQ plates. Measured with immunoSEQ multiplex PCR; TCRdb has only the in-frame clones, and not every one. The sample consists of about 1.1 million clones, 70% to 80% of them appearing once. This chain connects TRBV30 to TRBJ1-5; tentatively, D is TRBD1 (6 bases). Sequences were obtained from memory CD4+ T cells from PBMCs. Indicated subset: CD45RA-negative fraction. This TCR came from a young man in good health. Some clones in this sample may be carry-over from other donors' samples. Written as DNA, the CDR3 is TGTGCCTGGTCGGGAGGGGGGGAACAGCCCCAGCATTTT. Encoded protein: CAWSGGGEQPQHF.